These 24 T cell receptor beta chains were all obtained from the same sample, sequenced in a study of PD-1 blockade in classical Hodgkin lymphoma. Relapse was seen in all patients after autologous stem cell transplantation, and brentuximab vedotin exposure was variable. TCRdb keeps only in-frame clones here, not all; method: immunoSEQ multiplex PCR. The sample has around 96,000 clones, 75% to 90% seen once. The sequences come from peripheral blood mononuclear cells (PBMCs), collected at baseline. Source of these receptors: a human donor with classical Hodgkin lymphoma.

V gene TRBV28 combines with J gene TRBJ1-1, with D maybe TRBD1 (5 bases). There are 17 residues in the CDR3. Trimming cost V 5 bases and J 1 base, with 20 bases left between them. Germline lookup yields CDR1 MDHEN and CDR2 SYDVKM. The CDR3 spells CASSPYGTPRRNTEAFF. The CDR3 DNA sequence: TGTGCCAGCAGTCCCTATGGGACGCCCCGGAGGAACACTGAAGCTTTCTTT.

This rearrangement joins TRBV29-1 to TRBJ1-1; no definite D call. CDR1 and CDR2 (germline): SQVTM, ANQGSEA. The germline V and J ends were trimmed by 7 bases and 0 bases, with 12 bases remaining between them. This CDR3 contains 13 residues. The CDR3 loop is CSAQGRMNTEAFF. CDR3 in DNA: TGCAGCGCCCAAGGAAGAATGAACACTGAAGCTTTCTTT.

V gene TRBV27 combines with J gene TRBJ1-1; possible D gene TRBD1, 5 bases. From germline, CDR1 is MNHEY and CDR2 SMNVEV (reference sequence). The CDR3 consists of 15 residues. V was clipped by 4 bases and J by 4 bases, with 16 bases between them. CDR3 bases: TGTGCCAGCAGTTCACCCAGGGAGGAGTGCACTGAAGCTTTCTTT. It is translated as CASSSPREECTEAFF.

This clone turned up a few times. The CDR3 DNA reads as TGTGCCAGCAGCGCGACTAGCGGGACGCGGGAGCTGTTTTTT. It encodes CASSATSGTRELFF. V and J are TRBV9 and TRBJ2-2; 11 bases map to TRBD2. Germline loops: CDR1 SGDLS, CDR2 YYNGEE. Germline trimming cut 3 bases from V and 9 bases from J; bases unmatched to any gene: 4. The length of the CDR3 is 14 residues. Drawing the rest from reference TRBV9 and TRBJ2-2, the complete variable domain is DSGVTQTPKHLITATGQRVTLRCSPRSGDLSVYWYQQSLDQGLQFLIQYYNGEERAKGNILERFSAQQFPDLHSELNLSSLELGDSALYFCASSATSGTRELFFGEGSRLTVL.

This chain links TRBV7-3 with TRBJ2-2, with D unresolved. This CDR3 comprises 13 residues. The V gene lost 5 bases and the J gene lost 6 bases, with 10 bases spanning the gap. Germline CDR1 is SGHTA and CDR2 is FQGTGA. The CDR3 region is CASSGGFSGELFF. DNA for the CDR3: TGTGCCAGCAGCGGTGGGTTCTCCGGGGAGCTGTTTTTT. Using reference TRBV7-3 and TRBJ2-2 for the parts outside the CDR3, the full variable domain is GAGVSQTPSNKVTEKGKYVELRCDPISGHTALYWYRQSLGQGPEFLIYFQGTGAADDSGLPNDRFFAVRPEGSVSTLKIQRTERGDSAVYLCASSGGFSGELFFGEGSRLTVL.

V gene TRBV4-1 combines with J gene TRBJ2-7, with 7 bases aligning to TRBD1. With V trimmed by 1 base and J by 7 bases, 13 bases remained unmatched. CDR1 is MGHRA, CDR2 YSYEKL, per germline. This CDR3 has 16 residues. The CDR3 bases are TGCGCCAGCAGCCAAGTCCCGGGACAGCCTGGTCGGGAGCAGTACTTC. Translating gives CASSQVPGQPGREQYF.

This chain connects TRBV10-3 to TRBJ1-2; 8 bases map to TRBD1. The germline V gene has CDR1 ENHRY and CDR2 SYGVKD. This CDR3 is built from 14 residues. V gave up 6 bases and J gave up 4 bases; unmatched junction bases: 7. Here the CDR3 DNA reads TGTGCCATCAGGCTACAGGGGGGAGGCTATGGCTACACCTTC. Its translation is CAIRLQGGGYGYTF.

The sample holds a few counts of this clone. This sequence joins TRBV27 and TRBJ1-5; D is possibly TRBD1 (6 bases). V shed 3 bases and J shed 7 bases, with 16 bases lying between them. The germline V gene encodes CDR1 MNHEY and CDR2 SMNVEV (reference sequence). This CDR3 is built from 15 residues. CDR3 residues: CASSFGGLDGQPQHF. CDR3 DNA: TGTGCCAGCAGTTTCGGGGGGCTAGACGGACAGCCCCAGCATTTT.

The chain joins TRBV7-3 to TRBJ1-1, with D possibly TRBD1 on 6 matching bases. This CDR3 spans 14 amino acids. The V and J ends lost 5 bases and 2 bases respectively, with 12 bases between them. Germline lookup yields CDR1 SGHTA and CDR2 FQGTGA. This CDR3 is CASSRTGTNTEAFF. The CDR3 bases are TGTGCCAGCAGCCGAACAGGGACCAACACTGAAGCTTTCTTT.

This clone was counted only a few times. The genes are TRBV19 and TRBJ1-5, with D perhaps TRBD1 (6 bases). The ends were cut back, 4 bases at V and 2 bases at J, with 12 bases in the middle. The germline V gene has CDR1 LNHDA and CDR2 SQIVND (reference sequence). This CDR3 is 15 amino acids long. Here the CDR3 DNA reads TGTGCCAGTAGTAGACGGGCAGGGGGCAATCAGCCCCAGCATTTT. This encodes CASSRRAGGNQPQHF. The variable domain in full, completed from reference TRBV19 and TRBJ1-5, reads DGGITQSPKYLFRKEGQNVTLSCEQNLNHDAMYWYRQDPGQGLRLIYYSQIVNDFQKGDIAEGYSVSREKKESFPLTVTSAQKNPTAFYLCASSRRAGGNQPQHFGDGTRLSIL.

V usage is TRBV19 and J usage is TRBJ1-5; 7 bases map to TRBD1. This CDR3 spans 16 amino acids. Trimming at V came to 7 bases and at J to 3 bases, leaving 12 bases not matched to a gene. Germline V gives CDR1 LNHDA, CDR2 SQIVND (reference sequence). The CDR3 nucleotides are TGTGCCAGTACCACCCGGGGGCAGGGGGACAATCAGCCCCAGCATTTT. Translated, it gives CASTTRGQGDNQPQHF.

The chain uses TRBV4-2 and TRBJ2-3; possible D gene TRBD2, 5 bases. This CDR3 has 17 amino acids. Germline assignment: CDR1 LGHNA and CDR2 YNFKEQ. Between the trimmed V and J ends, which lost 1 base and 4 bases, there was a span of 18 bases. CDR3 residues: CASSQGSGVGIADTQYF. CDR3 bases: TGTGCCAGCAGCCAAGGGAGCGGAGTCGGTATTGCAGATACGCAGTATTTT.

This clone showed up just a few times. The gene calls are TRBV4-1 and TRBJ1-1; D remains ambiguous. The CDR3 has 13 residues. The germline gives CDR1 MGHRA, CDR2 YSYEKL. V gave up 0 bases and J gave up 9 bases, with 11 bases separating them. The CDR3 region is CASSQDPRQKAFF. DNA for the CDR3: TGCGCCAGCAGCCAAGATCCGAGGCAGAAAGCTTTCTTT.

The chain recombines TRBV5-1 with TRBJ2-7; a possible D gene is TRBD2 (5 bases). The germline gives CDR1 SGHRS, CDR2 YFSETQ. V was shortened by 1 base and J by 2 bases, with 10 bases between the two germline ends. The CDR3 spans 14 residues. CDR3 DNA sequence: TGCGCCAGCAGCTTGACCCCGGAGGCCTACGAGCAGTACTTC. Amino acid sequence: CASSLTPEAYEQYF.

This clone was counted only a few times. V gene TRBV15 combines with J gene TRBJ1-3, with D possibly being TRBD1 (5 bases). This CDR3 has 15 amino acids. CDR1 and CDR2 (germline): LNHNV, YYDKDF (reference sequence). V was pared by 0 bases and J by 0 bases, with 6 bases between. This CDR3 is CATSRDGGSGNTIYF. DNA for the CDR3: TGTGCCACCAGCAGAGATGGGGGCTCTGGAAACACCATATATTTT.

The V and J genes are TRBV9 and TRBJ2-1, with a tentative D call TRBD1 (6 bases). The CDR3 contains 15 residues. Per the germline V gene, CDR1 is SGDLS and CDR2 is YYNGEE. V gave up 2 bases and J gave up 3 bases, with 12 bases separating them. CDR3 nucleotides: TGTGCCAGCAGCGTCGGGGACATTCTCTACAATGAGCAGTTCTTC. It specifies CASSVGDILYNEQFF.

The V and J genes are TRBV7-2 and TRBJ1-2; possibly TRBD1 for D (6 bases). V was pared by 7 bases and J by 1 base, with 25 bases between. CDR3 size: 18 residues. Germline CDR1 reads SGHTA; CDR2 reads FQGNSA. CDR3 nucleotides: TGTGCCAGCACCCTAGGGCCCAGGGGACATCAGATTAACTATGGCTACACCTTC. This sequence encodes CASTLGPRGHQINYGYTF.

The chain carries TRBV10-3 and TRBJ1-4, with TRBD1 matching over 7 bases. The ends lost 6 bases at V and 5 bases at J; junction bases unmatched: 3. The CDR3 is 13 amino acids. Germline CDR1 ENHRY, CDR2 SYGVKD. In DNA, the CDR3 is TGTGCCATCAGGGGGACAGCGAATGAAAAACTGTTTTTT. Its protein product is CAIRGTANEKLFF.

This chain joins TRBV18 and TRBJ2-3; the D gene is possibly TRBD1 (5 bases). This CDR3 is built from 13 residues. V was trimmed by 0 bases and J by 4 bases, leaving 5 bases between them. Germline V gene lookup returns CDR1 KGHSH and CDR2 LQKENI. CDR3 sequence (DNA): TGTGCCAGCTCACCACCAGGGGCAGATACGCAGTATTTT. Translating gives CASSPPGADTQYF. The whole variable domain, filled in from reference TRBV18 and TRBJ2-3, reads NAGVMQNPRHLVRRRGQEARLRCSPMKGHSHVYWYRQLPEEGLKFMVYLQKENIIDESGMPKERFSAEFPKEGPSILRIQQVVRGDSAAYFCASSPPGADTQYFGPGTRLTVL.

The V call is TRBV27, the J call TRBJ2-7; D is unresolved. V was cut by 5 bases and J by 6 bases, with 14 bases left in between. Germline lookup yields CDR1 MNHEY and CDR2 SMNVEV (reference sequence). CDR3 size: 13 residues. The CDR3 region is CASSPPFLGEQYF. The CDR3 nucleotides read TGTGCCAGCAGTCCTCCCTTCCTTGGCGAGCAGTACTTC.

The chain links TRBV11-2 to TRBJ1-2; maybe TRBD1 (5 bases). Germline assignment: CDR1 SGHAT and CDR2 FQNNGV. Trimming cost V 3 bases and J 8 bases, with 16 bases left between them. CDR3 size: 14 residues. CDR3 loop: CASSFGQGTAGYTF. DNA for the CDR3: TGTGCCAGCAGCTTTGGGCAGGGAACGGCCGGCTACACCTTC. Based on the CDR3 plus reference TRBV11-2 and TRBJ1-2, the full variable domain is EAGVAQSPRYKIIEKRQSVAFWCNPISGHATLYWYQQILGQGPKLLIQFQNNGVVDDSQLPKDRFSAERLKGVDSTLKIQPAKLEDSAVYLCASSFGQGTAGYTFGSGTRLTVV.

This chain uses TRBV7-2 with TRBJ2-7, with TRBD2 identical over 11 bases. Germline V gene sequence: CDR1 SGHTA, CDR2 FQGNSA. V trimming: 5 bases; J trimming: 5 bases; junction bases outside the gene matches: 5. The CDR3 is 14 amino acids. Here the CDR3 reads CASSLVAGGDEQYF. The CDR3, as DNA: TGTGCCAGCAGCCTTGTAGCGGGAGGGGACGAGCAGTACTTC.

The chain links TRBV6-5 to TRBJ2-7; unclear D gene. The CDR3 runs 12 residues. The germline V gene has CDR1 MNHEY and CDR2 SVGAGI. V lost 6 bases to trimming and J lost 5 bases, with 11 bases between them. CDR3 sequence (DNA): TGTGCCAGCAGCCTGAATCACAACGAGCAGTACTTC. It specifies CASSLNHNEQYF.

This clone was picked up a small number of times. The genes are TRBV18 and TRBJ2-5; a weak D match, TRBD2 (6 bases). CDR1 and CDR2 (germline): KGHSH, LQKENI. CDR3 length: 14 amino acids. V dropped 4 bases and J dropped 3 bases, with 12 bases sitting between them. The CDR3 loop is CASSQSGPKETQYF. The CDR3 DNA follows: TGTGCCAGCTCACAGAGCGGGCCTAAAGAGACCCAGTACTTC.